Included here is one T cell receptor (beta chain) sequence, with context. Antigen specificity is unknown. One junction end disagrees with the germline gene, perhaps due to a read error. The protocol was immunoSEQ multiplex PCR, while the TCRdb copy is restricted to in-frame clones and leaves out a portion. The sample includes about 46,000 clones, 86% of them seen just once. Per the germline V gene, CDR1 is MNHEY and CDR2 is SVGAGI. CDR3 size: 15 residues. This specimen belongs to a study of a mutant IDH1 vaccine in newly diagnosed glioma. Findings and caveats of the study: Pseudoprogression looked unconnected to shifts in top peripheral T cell clonotypes. Induction of immune responses by the vaccine occurred in 93.3% of patients.

Time point defined: baseline, week 1 (first vaccination visit). Indicated treatment: pre-vaccination baseline after standard-of-care therapy. This sequence joins TRBV6-5 and TRBJ2-1; 9 positions match TRBD1. This TCR was sampled from a man in his forties with glioma. Here the sequenced sample was PBMCs, taken from a glioma patient treated with radiotherapy, temozolomide or both. CDR3 region: CASRYSGGTGYEQFF. The CDR3 DNA follows: TGTGCCAGCAGATACTCAGGCGGGACAGGGTATGAGCAGTTCTTC.